This T cell receptor (beta chain) was profiled in a study of cytomegalovirus exposure and HLA in healthy donors. The PCR used 60 Vbeta and 13 Jbeta primers. The assay was immunoSEQ multiplex PCR, and TCRdb's table has in-frame clones only and misses some. The sample lists some 110,000 clones, about three quarters occurring once. The length of the CDR3 is 15 residues. V was cut by 4 bases and J by 2 bases, with 12 bases left in between. Germline assignment: CDR1 MNHEY and CDR2 SVGAGI. The sample comprised PBMCs. The chain combines TRBV6-5 with TRBJ1-5; D perhaps matches TRBD1 (6 bases). The receptor's source is a woman aged 18-29 years in good health and CMV-seropositive. The CDR3: CASSSMGAGNQPQHF. Here the CDR3 DNA reads TGTGCCAGCAGTTCTATGGGGGCGGGCAATCAGCCCCAGCATTTT.